Presented here are 16 T cell receptor beta chains from one specimen sequenced in a study of OX40 agonist ivuxolimab in advanced cancers. The table came from immunoSEQ multiplex PCR; TCRdb's copy has only in-frame clones and leaves some out. The data show 52,000 or so clones, approximately 86% seen once. The sample consisted of CD4+ or CD8+ T cells sorted from blood, taken in a trial of the OX40 agonist ivuxolimab. The receptors shown here come from an adult with an advanced solid tumor such as melanoma, head and neck, liver or kidney cancer.

This sequence joins TRBV6-5 and TRBJ2-7; D is tentatively TRBD1 or TRBD2 (6 bases each). CDR3 length equals 15 residues. Germline CDR1 MNHEY, CDR2 SVGAGI. V dropped 6 bases and J dropped 2 bases, with 17 bases sitting between them. The CDR3 loop reads CASSQGSGGTYEQYF. As DNA, the CDR3 is TGTGCCAGCAGCCAAGGGTCCGGGGGCACCTACGAGCAGTACTTC.

V usage is TRBV10-1 and J usage is TRBJ2-1, with a weak D call TRBD1 (5 bases). Germline V CDR1 and CDR2: WNHNN, SYGVQD (reference sequence). V dropped 0 bases and J dropped 5 bases, with 14 bases sitting between them. This CDR3 region has 16 residues. The CDR3 region is CASSESGWGRDNEQFF. Written as DNA, the CDR3 is TGCGCCAGCAGTGAGTCGGGGTGGGGCAGGGACAATGAGCAGTTCTTC.

The chain links TRBV18 to TRBJ1-5, with D unresolved. The CDR3 length is 14 residues. Per germline, CDR1 KGHSH and CDR2 LQKENI. Trimming pared 2 bases from V and 4 bases from J, leaving 9 bases between. CDR3: CASSPGPWNQPQHF. The CDR3 DNA reads TGTGCCAGCTCACCAGGCCCCTGGAATCAGCCCCAGCATTTT.

V gene TRBV19 combines with J gene TRBJ1-2, with 8 bases lining up with TRBD1. The CDR3 has 14 amino acids. V lost 5 bases, J lost 7 bases, and 9 bases stayed unmatched. CDR1 LNHDA and CDR2 SQIVND come from the germline V gene (reference sequence). The CDR3 DNA sequence: TGTGCCAGTAGTTTCGGACAGGGTGTTGGTGGCTACACCTTC. This sequence encodes CASSFGQGVGGYTF.

The chain couples TRBV7-2 to TRBJ2-3, with TRBD1 as a possible D gene (6 bases). From germline, CDR1 is SGHTA and CDR2 FQGNSA. The CDR3 runs to 17 residues. V shed 1 base and J shed 0 bases, with 14 bases lying between them. The CDR3 DNA follows: TGTGCCAGCAGCTTAGTAGGGGGAGTCCTAAGCACAGATACGCAGTATTTT. Encoded protein: CASSLVGGVLSTDTQYF.

The V gene is TRBV4-1, the J gene TRBJ1-1, with no clear D. The germline V gene has CDR1 MGHRA and CDR2 YSYEKL. The CDR3 has 15 residues. Trimming shortened V by 0 bases and J by 6 bases, and 14 bases separated the two germline ends. This CDR3 is CASSQDLGRSAEAFF. In DNA form, the CDR3 reads TGCGCCAGCAGCCAAGATCTAGGGCGTTCGGCTGAAGCTTTCTTT.

About this clone: Germline and junction disagree at one end, which may indicate a read error. J is TRBJ2-3 and V is TRBV30; D gene ambiguous. Germline values: CDR1 GTSNPN, CDR2 SVGIG (reference sequence). This CDR3 is built from 15 residues. For the CDR3, the DNA is TGTGCCTGGAGATCCATCGTGAACCATCACAGATACGCAGTATTT. Amino acids: CAWRSIVNHHRYAVF. The full variable domain, in which reference TRBV30 and TRBJ2-3 provide the parts outside the CDR3, is SQTIHQWPATLVQPVGSPLSLECTVEGTSNPNLYWYRQAAGRGLQLLFYSVGIGQISSEVPQNLSASRPQDRQFILSSKKLLLSDSGFYLCAWRSIVNHHRYAVFGPGTRLTVL.

This clone was seen a single time. The V call is TRBV2, the J call TRBJ1-5, with a weak D call TRBD1 (6 bases). V was clipped by 6 bases and J by 2 bases, with 11 bases between them. The CDR3 consists of 14 residues. Germline assignment: CDR1 SNHLY and CDR2 FYNNEI. The chain's CDR3 is CASSARQGNQPQHF. CDR3 coding DNA: TGTGCCAGCAGCGCCCGACAGGGCAATCAGCCCCAGCATTTT.

This CDR3 reads CASSLFGRGTDTQYF. CDR3 in DNA: TGCGCCAGCAGCTTGTTCGGGAGGGGCACAGATACGCAGTATTTT. The chain recombines TRBV5-1 with TRBJ2-3; 8 bases map to TRBD2. This CDR3 has 15 residues. Germline V gene lookup returns CDR1 SGHRS and CDR2 YFSETQ. The trim removed 1 base at V and 1 base at J, leaving 2 bases unmatched.

V gene TRBV9 combines with J gene TRBJ1-1; D is perhaps TRBD1 (5 bases). The V end lost 3 bases, the J end lost 4 bases, and 13 bases lay between the germline ends. Germline V gene data show CDR1 as SGDLS and CDR2 as YYNGEE. The CDR3 spans 14 residues. As DNA, the CDR3 is TGTGCCAGCAGCGCCCTCGGGGGAAGCACTGAAGCTTTCTTT. Translating it yields CASSALGGSTEAFF. Full variable domain (missing parts from reference TRBV9 and TRBJ1-1): DSGVTQTPKHLITATGQRVTLRCSPRSGDLSVYWYQQSLDQGLQFLIQYYNGEERAKGNILERFSAQQFPDLHSELNLSSLELGDSALYFCASSALGGSTEAFFGQGTRLTVV.

V usage is TRBV18 and J usage is TRBJ1-2; D is perhaps TRBD1 (6 bases). Per germline, CDR1 KGHSH and CDR2 LQKENI. Trimming pared 3 bases from V and 3 bases from J, leaving 11 bases between. The CDR3 totals 14 residues. Here the CDR3 DNA reads TGTGCCAGCTCACCCCAGGGGCTGGACTATGGCTACACCTTC. As protein: CASSPQGLDYGYTF.

The chain carries TRBV25-1 and TRBJ1-1; D remains ambiguous. Germline V gives CDR1 MGHDK, CDR2 SYGVNS. This CDR3 has 13 residues. Trimming pared 3 bases from V and 3 bases from J, leaving 8 bases between. The CDR3 region has the DNA TGTGCCAGCAGTGAGGACCAGTACACTGAAGCTTTCTTT. Translation gives CASSEDQYTEAFF.

This clone was counted between two and nine times. The chain is built from TRBV4-1 and TRBJ1-5; a possible D gene is TRBD1 (5 bases). V lost 0 bases to trimming and J lost 1 base, with 13 bases between them. Germline CDR1 is MGHRA and CDR2 is YSYEKL. The CDR3 spans 17 residues. The CDR3 is CASSQDEGRTSNQPQHF. Written as DNA, the CDR3 is TGCGCCAGCAGCCAAGATGAGGGACGTACGAGCAATCAGCCCCAGCATTTT.

V and J are TRBV19 and TRBJ1-5; no reliable D call. This CDR3 comprises 14 residues. Germline-derived CDR1 and CDR2 are LNHDA and SQIVND (reference sequence). V was shortened by 2 bases and J by 5 bases, with 10 bases between the two germline ends. In DNA form, the CDR3 reads TGTGCCAGTAGTATAATCGGGGTTTATCAGCCCCAGCATTTT. It is translated as CASSIIGVYQPQHF.

The chain carries TRBV18 and TRBJ2-1; TRBD2 is a possible D gene (5 bases). Germline V lookup: CDR1 KGHSH, CDR2 LQKENI. CDR3 size: 16 residues. V was clipped by 2 bases and J by 6 bases, with 17 bases between them. The CDR3 sequence: CASSPGVRVSGNEQFF. The CDR3 DNA sequence: TGTGCCAGCTCACCAGGGGTGCGGGTCTCCGGCAATGAGCAGTTCTTC.

The chain recombines TRBV5-4 with TRBJ1-3, with D perhaps matching TRBD1 (5 bases). Germline values: CDR1 SGHNT, CDR2 YYREEE (reference sequence). The CDR3 runs to 16 residues. V was pared by 0 bases and J by 0 bases, with 10 bases between. Here the CDR3 reads CASSLGDRRSGNTIYF. CDR3 DNA sequence: TGTGCCAGCAGCTTGGGCGACAGACGCTCTGGAAACACCATATATTTT.